These 20 T cell receptor beta chains originate from one sample sequenced in a study of blood T cells in healthy people across ages. A J-beta primer mix and a sample-barcoded 5' primer were used in a second PCR of roughly 6 to 12 cycles. TCRdb processed the 5' RACE reads anew with MiXCR; each CDR3 protein has one entry. This table has 550,000 to 800,000 distinct CDR3 sequences, roughly 30% appearing once. Sequenced sample: blood. The receptors were gathered from a woman aged 80 or over in good health.

The V call is TRBV6-5, the J call TRBJ1-4, with D perhaps TRBD1 (6 bases). The ends were cut back, 10 bases at V and 8 bases at J, with 20 bases in the middle. The germline CDR1 and CDR2 sequences are MNHEY and SVGAGI. The CDR3 length is 14 residues. The CDR3 region is CATQRGSQGEKLFF. CDR3 sequence (DNA): TGTGCCACCCAAAGGGGGAGTCAAGGCGAAAAACTGTTTTTT.

The genes are TRBV7-3 and TRBJ2-1; D possibly matches TRBD1 or TRBD2 (5 bases each). V shed 5 bases and J shed 13 bases, with 18 bases lying between them. CDR3 length equals 13 residues. Germline CDR1 is SGHTA and CDR2 is FQGTGA. The CDR3 sequence is CASSRGREETQFF. In nucleotides, the CDR3 is TGTGCCAGCAGCCGGGGACGGGAAGAGACCCAGTTCTTC.

The rearrangement links TRBV7-2 to TRBJ2-7; D is perhaps TRBD1 (6 bases). The V gene lost 2 bases and the J gene lost 10 bases, with 9 bases spanning the gap. Germline V gene sequence: CDR1 SGHTA, CDR2 FQGNSA. CDR3 size: 11 residues. The CDR3 DNA is TGTGCCAGCAGCTTAAGGGGGAACCAGTACTTC. Encoded protein: CASSLRGNQYF. Complete variable domain (other parts from reference TRBV7-2 and TRBJ2-7): GAGVSQSPSNKVTEKGKDVELRCDPISGHTALYWYRQSLGQGLEFLIYFQGNSAPDKSGLPSDRFSAERTGGSVSTLTIQRTQQEDSAVYLCASSLRGNQYFGPGTRLTVT.

This sequence joins TRBV3-1 and TRBJ2-5; TRBD2 is a possible D gene (5 bases). Per the germline V gene, CDR1 is LGHDT and CDR2 is YNNKEL (reference sequence). Between the trimmed V and J ends, which lost 3 bases and 11 bases, there was a span of 19 bases. This CDR3 has 14 amino acids. CDR3 nucleotide sequence: TGTGCCAGCAGCCAGGGAGATGGGAACAATGAGCAGTACTTC. Translating it yields CASSQGDGNNEQYF.

DNA of the CDR3: TGCGCCAGCAGCCAGCCCGGCGCCAGTCGTGACGAGCAGTACTTC. Translation: CASSQPGASRDEQYF. This chain connects TRBV4-1 to TRBJ2-7; D gene uncertain. The CDR3 length is 15 residues. Trimming cost V 3 bases and J 5 bases, with 17 bases left between them. Looked up from germline, CDR1 is MGHRA and CDR2 is YSYEKL.

The chain recombines TRBV11-3 with TRBJ1-2; TRBD1 matches at 7 bases. This CDR3 contains 13 residues. Losses at the gene ends were 5 bases for V and 8 bases for J; bases not matched to a gene: 8. The V gene's germline CDR1 is SGHNT and CDR2 YENEEA. The CDR3 coding sequence is TGTGCCAGCAGCAAAGAACAGGGGCGAGGCTACACCTTC. Translating gives CASSKEQGRGYTF.

Many counts were recorded for this clonotype. The chain carries TRBV7-2 and TRBJ2-3, with no clear D. Trimming stripped 6 bases from V and 2 bases from J, with 6 bases between. The CDR3 sequence is 12 residues long. Per the germline V gene, CDR1 is SGHTA and CDR2 is FQGNSA. In DNA, the CDR3 is TGTGCCAGCAGTCGCGTCACAGATACGCAGTATTTT. Protein: CASSRVTDTQYF.

At least ten counts were recorded for this clonotype. This rearrangement joins TRBV4-3 to TRBJ1-1, with TRBD1 as a possible D gene (5 bases). V was pared by 3 bases and J by 4 bases, with 12 bases between. This CDR3 comprises 14 residues. The germline V gene encodes CDR1 LGHNA and CDR2 YSLEER. CDR3 nucleotide sequence: TGCGCCAGCAGCCAGCAGGGAGGAGGCACTGAAGCTTTCTTT. Its protein product is CASSQQGGGTEAFF.

With regard to this clonotype: One junction end does not reproduce the germline sequence, and a read error may be involved. The J gene is TRBJ1-2, the V gene TRBV27, with D perhaps matching TRBD1 (6 bases). CDR1 is MNHEY and CDR2 is SMNVEV in the germline V gene (reference sequence). This CDR3 has 15 amino acids. CDR3 DNA sequence: TGTGCCCGCAGTTTCGAACAGGGCCACCTCTATGGCTACACCTTC. Amino acid sequence: CARSFEQGHLYGYTF.

A few counts support this clonotype. This chain links TRBV20-1 with TRBJ1-1, with 7 bases matching TRBD1. The V gene end was trimmed by 0 bases and the J gene end by 5 bases; junction bases not matched to a gene: 12. Germline V gives CDR1 DFQATT, CDR2 SNEGSKA (reference sequence). The CDR3 extends over 16 amino acids. The CDR3 DNA follows: TGCAGTGCTAGAGAAAGCGGGAAACAGGGGAAAACTGAAGCTTTCTTT. Amino acid sequence: CSARESGKQGKTEAFF.

As regards this clonotype: This may come from a read error, since a much larger clone is one base off. The chain carries TRBV5-1 and TRBJ2-1, with a weak D call TRBD2 (6 bases). With the DNA end fitting TRBJ2-7 better, the J assignment may be wrong. The V gene's germline CDR1 is SGHRS and CDR2 YFSETQ. The CDR3 runs 15 residues. CDR3 DNA: TGCGCCAGCAGCCCGGACGGGAGCTCCTACAATGAGCAGTACTTC. Its translation: CASSPDGSSYNEQYF.

The table lists this clonotype with many counts. The chain joins TRBV20-1 to TRBJ2-7; D is possibly TRBD1 (6 bases). V was shortened by 5 bases and J by 7 bases, with 24 bases between the two germline ends. Per germline, CDR1 DFQATT and CDR2 SNEGSKA (reference sequence). The CDR3 extends over 15 amino acids. CDR3 amino acids: CSAFHPLLGAREQYF. The DNA of the CDR3 is TGCAGTGCTTTCCACCCCCTGTTGGGGGCGAGGGAGCAGTACTTC.

The V and J genes are TRBV2 and TRBJ2-3; D gene uncertain. Trimming took off 6 bases at V and 2 bases at J, with 18 bases between the two ends. Germline lookup yields CDR1 SNHLY and CDR2 FYNNEI. This CDR3 is built from 16 residues. DNA for the CDR3: TGTGCCAGCAGGCCCTCCCCGGGTTCTCTCACAGATACGCAGTATTTT. Residues: CASRPSPGSLTDTQYF. Drawing the rest from reference TRBV2 and TRBJ2-3, the complete variable domain is EPEVTQTPSHQVTQMGQEVILRCVPISNHLYFYWYRQILGQKVEFLVSFYNNEISEKSEIFDDQFSVERPDGSNFTLKIRSTKLEDSAMYFCASRPSPGSLTDTQYFGPGTRLTVL.

The CDR3 region has the DNA TGTGCCAGCATAGGTTGGAGGGACGCTGAAGCTTTCTTT. This translates into CASIGWRDAEAFF. This chain joins TRBV28 and TRBJ1-1, with a tentative D call TRBD1 (5 bases). Germline CDR1 is MDHEN and CDR2 is SYDVKM. Trimming took 7 bases from V and 6 from J, leaving 15 bases between them. The CDR3 covers 13 residues.

This clonotype turned up a few times. V gene TRBV5-1 combines with J gene TRBJ1-1, with 8 bases aligning to TRBD1. The CDR3 is made up of 16 amino acids. The J segment lost 1 base and the V segment lost 4 bases, leaving 9 bases of the junction unmatched. CDR1 and CDR2 from the germline V gene are SGHRS and YFSETQ. The CDR3 DNA reads as TGCGCCAGCAGCCCAGGACAGGGAGCGGCGAACACTGAAGCTTTCTTT. Protein: CASSPGQGAANTEAFF.

This clonotype has a count of ten or more. This chain connects TRBV10-3 to TRBJ2-1, with 9 positions matching TRBD2. Germline V gene data show CDR1 as ENHRY and CDR2 as SYGVKD. This CDR3 region has 15 residues. V was pared by 3 bases and J by 5 bases, with 5 bases of the junction left unmatched. The CDR3, as DNA: TGTGCCATCAGTGAATTGGCTAGCGGGGACAATGAGCAGTTCTTC. The encoded protein is CAISELASGDNEQFF.

This clonotype was seen more than once but under ten times. A much larger clone is a single base away; this may be a read error. This chain links TRBV7-2 with TRBJ2-7; TRBD2 aligns across 10 bases. This CDR3 has 16 amino acids. CDR1 SGHTA and CDR2 FQGNSA come from the germline V gene. This CDR3 reads CASSLASGGAKNEQYF. The CDR3 nucleotides are TGTGCCAGCAGCCTAGCGAGCGGGGGGGCCAAAAATGAGCAGTACTTC. The variable domain in full, with the rest retrieved from reference TRBV7-2 and TRBJ2-7, is GAGVSQSPSNKVTEKGKDVELRCDPISGHTALYWYRQSLGQGLEFLIYFQGNSAPDKSGLPSDRFSAERTGGSVSTLTIQRTQQEDSAVYLCASSLASGGAKNEQYFGPGTRLTVT.

In the case of this clonotype: Possible read error: a much larger clone is one base away. This chain joins TRBV12-3 or TRBV12-4 and TRBJ1-4; perhaps TRBD1 as D (6 bases). This CDR3 contains 14 residues. V was cut by 3 bases and J by 11 bases, with 16 bases left in between. CDR3 sequence (DNA): TGTGCCAGCAGTTTTAGGCAGGGGTTTGACAAACTGTTTTTT. This sequence encodes CASSFRQGFDKLFF.

Worth noting for this clonotype: This may arise from a read error, as a much more abundant clone is one base away. The rearrangement links TRBV29-1 to TRBJ2-7; D remains ambiguous. Germline values: CDR1 SQVTM, CDR2 ANQGSEA. The CDR3 contains 11 residues. V lost 3 bases, J lost 3 bases, and 6 bases lay in between. The CDR3 nucleotides read TGCAGCGTTGAGACGGGCTACGAGCAGTACTTC. Translating it yields CSVETGYEQYF.

Regarding this clonotype: With a much larger clone just one base away, this may be a read error. CDR3 region: CASSLKLAGNNEQYF. CDR3 coding DNA: TGTGCCAGCAGCTTAAAACTAGCGGGCAACAATGAGCAGTACTTC. The V and J genes are TRBV7-3 and TRBJ2-5, with TRBD2 matching 9 bases. Per germline, CDR1 SGHTA and CDR2 FQGTGA. Trimming removed 1 base from V and 11 bases from J; junction bases left unmatched: 11. The CDR3 sequence is 15 residues long.